These 26 T cell receptor beta chains originate from one sample sequenced in a study of Tregs in tolerant kidney transplant recipients. Sequencing used immunoSEQ multiplex PCR; TCRdb keeps in-frame clones, though not all of them. Among 60,000 or so clones listed, approximately 83% were seen once. The sequences come from Tregs from blood, collected before the transplant. These receptors were obtained from a human donor who received a combined kidney and bone marrow transplant.

The chain recombines TRBV18 with TRBJ2-7; D assignment may be TRBD1 or TRBD2 (5 bases each). This CDR3 has 15 amino acids. V gave up 2 bases and J gave up 7 bases, with 18 bases separating them. Germline CDR1 is KGHSH and CDR2 is LQKENI. The CDR3 region has the DNA TGTGCCAGCTCACCAGGCTCAGGGTTGCCGGGGGAGCAGTACTTC. Translation gives CASSPGSGLPGEQYF.

This chain links TRBV5-6 with TRBJ2-5, with 9 positions matching TRBD1. Germline V CDR1 and CDR2: SGHDT, YYEEEE. Trimming at V came to 1 base and at J to 2 bases, leaving 12 bases not matched to a gene. The CDR3 totals 18 residues. CDR3 in DNA: TGTGCCAGCAGCTTGTGGGGGCTGGGACAGGGTAAACAAGAGACCCAGTACTTC. This gives the protein CASSLWGLGQGKQETQYF.

V is TRBV28 and J is TRBJ1-1, with D unresolved. V was clipped by 7 bases and J by 4 bases, with 10 bases between them. The V gene's germline CDR1 is MDHEN and CDR2 SYDVKM. CDR3 size: 12 residues. The CDR3: CASKAWGTEAFF. The CDR3 DNA reads as TGTGCCAGCAAGGCCTGGGGCACTGAAGCTTTCTTT. Using reference TRBV28 and TRBJ1-1 for the parts outside the CDR3, the full variable domain is DVKVTQSSRYLVKRTGEKVFLECVQDMDHENMFWYRQDPGLGLRLIYFSYDVKMKEKGDIPEGYSVSREKKERFSLILESASTNQTSMYLCASKAWGTEAFFGQGTRLTVV.

The V gene is TRBV27, the J gene TRBJ1-2; tentative D call: TRBD1 (5 bases). V was clipped by 3 bases and J by 6 bases, with 14 bases between them. Germline CDR1 reads MNHEY; CDR2 reads SMNVEV (reference sequence). CDR3 length equals 14 residues. For the CDR3, the DNA is TGTGCCAGCAGTTTCCGTCCCGCGGGGCATGGCTACACCTTC. It is translated as CASSFRPAGHGYTF.

V usage is TRBV9 and J usage is TRBJ1-6; no clear D gene. V was clipped by 5 bases and J by 4 bases, with 10 bases between them. Germline V lookup: CDR1 SGDLS, CDR2 YYNGEE. This CDR3 has 14 amino acids. CDR3 nucleotides: TGTGCCAGCAGGGGAGGACGGTATAATTCACCCCTCCACTTT. It codes for CASRGGRYNSPLHF.

CDR3 DNA sequence: TGTGCCAGCAGCCCCAGGACTAGCGGCACAGATACGCAGTATTTT. It codes for CASSPRTSGTDTQYF. The chain is built from TRBV7-2 and TRBJ2-3, with 9 bases that match TRBD2. The CDR3 consists of 15 residues. The germline gives CDR1 SGHTA, CDR2 FQGNSA. With V trimmed by 5 bases and J by 1 base, 4 bases remained unmatched.

V gene TRBV10-3 combines with J gene TRBJ2-7, with D possibly TRBD2 on 8 matching bases. This CDR3 is 16 amino acids long. V shed 11 bases and J shed 4 bases, with 27 bases lying between them. Germline V CDR1 and CDR2: ENHRY, SYGVKD. The CDR3 reads CASGQADSGGPYEQYF. CDR3 nucleotides: TGTGCCTCTGGACAGGCCGACTCGGGGGGGCCATACGAGCAGTACTTC.

V is TRBV10-2 and J is TRBJ2-5; tentatively, D is TRBD2 (5 bases). The germline V gene has CDR1 WSHSY and CDR2 SAAADI. The CDR3 loop spans 14 amino acids. Between the trimmed V and J ends, which lost 7 bases and 2 bases, there was a span of 14 bases. The CDR3 sequence: CASTPTRAQETQYF. CDR3 nucleotides: TGCGCCAGCACCCCCACGCGGGCACAAGAGACCCAGTACTTC.

The CDR3 protein is CASSLGRMGTDTQYF. The CDR3 DNA reads as TGCGCCAGCAGCCTGGGACGTATGGGCACAGATACGCAGTATTTT. J is TRBJ2-3 and V is TRBV5-1; the D gene could be TRBD1 or TRBD2 (5 bases each). The V gene lost 4 bases and the J gene lost 1 base, with 13 bases spanning the gap. Germline V gives CDR1 SGHRS, CDR2 YFSETQ. The CDR3 extends over 15 amino acids.

The chain employs TRBV5-4 and TRBJ1-2, with 9 bases identical to TRBD1. The CDR3 length is 14 residues. V lost 0 bases to trimming and J lost 7 bases; unmatched junction nucleotides: 4. CDR1 is SGHNT and CDR2 is YYREEE in the germline V gene (reference sequence). The CDR3 reads CASSLEGQGRGYTF. Written as DNA, the CDR3 is TGTGCCAGCAGCTTGGAGGGACAGGGTCGTGGCTACACCTTC.

The genes are TRBV5-4 and TRBJ2-7; tentatively, D is TRBD1 or TRBD2 (6 bases each). The CDR3 length is 15 residues. Germline lookup yields CDR1 SGHNT and CDR2 YYREEE (reference sequence). V gave up 6 bases and J gave up 2 bases, with 18 bases separating them. The CDR3: CASTAQGGPPYEQYF. Written as DNA, the CDR3 is TGTGCCAGCACCGCCCAAGGGGGGCCCCCCTACGAGCAGTACTTC.

The V call is TRBV6-5, the J call TRBJ2-7, with 7 bases fitting TRBD2. Trimming took 7 bases from V and 7 from J; bases not matched to a gene: 13. The CDR3 runs to 14 residues. Germline CDR1 is MNHEY and CDR2 is SVGAGI. The CDR3 sequence is CASTRRAGAEEQYF. CDR3 in DNA: TGTGCCAGCACTCGACGGGCGGGAGCGGAAGAGCAGTACTTC.

This chain connects TRBV15 to TRBJ2-5; no reliable D call. The germline V gene has CDR1 LNHNV and CDR2 YYDKDF (reference sequence). Trimming removed 0 bases from V and 4 bases from J, with 15 bases in between. There are 16 residues in the CDR3. CDR3 sequence (DNA): TGTGCCACCAGCAGAGATCAAGGGAAGGTGGGAGAGACCCAGTACTTC. It is translated as CATSRDQGKVGETQYF.

This chain connects TRBV10-3 to TRBJ1-1; D is unclear. The CDR3 contains 13 residues. Germline CDR1 reads ENHRY; CDR2 reads SYGVKD. V shed 4 bases and J shed 1 base, with 7 bases lying between them. The CDR3: CAISAPKNTEAFF. The CDR3 DNA reads TGTGCCATCAGTGCTCCAAAGAACACTGAAGCTTTCTTT.

V usage is TRBV7-9 and J usage is TRBJ1-4; D is possibly TRBD1 (6 bases). Germline CDR1 SEHNR, CDR2 FQNEAQ (reference sequence). The CDR3 is 14 residues long. The germline V and J ends were trimmed by 1 base and 8 bases, with 11 bases remaining between them. The CDR3: CASSLGRGGEKLFF. The CDR3 DNA is TGTGCCAGCAGCTTAGGAAGGGGGGGCGAAAAACTGTTTTTT.

The V call is TRBV18, the J call TRBJ2-5; TRBD2 matches 11 bases. Germline trimming cut 11 bases from V and 5 bases from J; bases unmatched to any gene: 4. CDR1 KGHSH and CDR2 LQKENI come from the germline V gene. The CDR3 sequence is 12 residues long. CDR3 region: CAGGLAGETQYF. The CDR3 DNA reads TGTGCCGGAGGACTAGCGGGTGAGACCCAGTACTTC. The whole variable domain, filled in from reference TRBV18 and TRBJ2-5, reads NAGVMQNPRHLVRRRGQEARLRCSPMKGHSHVYWYRQLPEEGLKFMVYLQKENIIDESGMPKERFSAEFPKEGPSILRIQQVVRGDSAAYFCAGGLAGETQYFGPGTRLLVL.

The rearrangement joins TRBV18 to TRBJ2-5, with D perhaps matching TRBD1 (7 bases). TRBJ2-7 explains the end of the DNA better; the J call may be wrong. The CDR3 totals 15 residues. CDR1 is KGHSH, CDR2 LQKENI, per germline. DNA for the CDR3: TGTGCCAGCTCACCCACCTCAGGGGGGCCCCCCGAGCAGTACTTC. Translated: CASSPTSGGPPEQYF.

The chain employs TRBV18 and TRBJ2-6; no definite D call. V gave up 2 bases and J gave up 0 bases, with 17 bases separating them. There are 19 residues in the CDR3. From germline, CDR1 is KGHSH and CDR2 LQKENI. The CDR3 bases are TGTGCCAGCTCACCAAGGGCAGTCTCCGTCCCCTCTGGGGCCAACGTCCTGACTTTC. The encoded protein is CASSPRAVSVPSGANVLTF. The full variable domain, with the rest looked up from reference TRBV18 and TRBJ2-6, is NAGVMQNPRHLVRRRGQEARLRCSPMKGHSHVYWYRQLPEEGLKFMVYLQKENIIDESGMPKERFSAEFPKEGPSILRIQQVVRGDSAAYFCASSPRAVSVPSGANVLTFGAGSRLTVL.

The CDR3 DNA sequence: TGTGCCAGCAGTTACCGGCGGGAAGGGTACGAGCAGTACTTC. This encodes CASSYRREGYEQYF. This chain links TRBV6-5 with TRBJ2-7; tentatively, D is TRBD2 (6 bases). V was trimmed by 2 bases and J by 4 bases, leaving 12 bases between them. This CDR3 has 14 amino acids. Per the germline V gene, CDR1 is MNHEY and CDR2 is SVGAGI.

V and J are TRBV5-1 and TRBJ2-1, with TRBD1 matching over 9 bases. The V and J ends lost 0 bases and 7 bases, in that order; junction bases with no gene match: 2. The CDR3 consists of 14 residues. CDR1 and CDR2 (germline): SGHRS, YFSETQ. The CDR3 DNA reads TGCGCCAGCAGCTTGGCGGACAGGGGAAATGAGCAGTTCTTC. This codes for CASSLADRGNEQFF.

This clone was seen once. Other DNA sequences from this sample encode an identical CDR3 as well. The chain has TRBV6-6 and TRBJ1-2; possibly TRBD1 for D (5 bases). V dropped 2 bases and J dropped 8 bases, with 9 bases sitting between them. Germline assignment: CDR1 MNHNY and CDR2 SVGAGI (reference sequence). This CDR3 comprises 12 residues. CDR3 residues: CASSYRGGGYTF. Here the CDR3 DNA reads TGTGCCAGCAGTTACAGGGGTGGGGGCTACACCTTC.

V gene TRBV6-4 combines with J gene TRBJ1-2, with a tentative D call TRBD1 (6 bases). The V end lost 0 bases, the J end lost 2 bases, and 13 bases lay between the germline ends. This CDR3 spans 16 amino acids. Germline CDR1 MRHNA, CDR2 SNTAGT. The CDR3 DNA is TGTGCCAGCAGTGACTCCAGCGGGACAAAAAACTATGGCTACACCTTC. Translating gives CASSDSSGTKNYGYTF.

V usage is TRBV27 and J usage is TRBJ2-5; D gene ambiguous. Trimming removed 6 bases from V and 5 bases from J, with 16 bases in between. The germline gives CDR1 MNHEY, CDR2 SMNVEV (reference sequence). CDR3 size: 14 residues. CDR3 loop: CASRERPAVETQYF. CDR3 DNA sequence: TGTGCCAGCAGAGAAAGGCCCGCGGTGGAGACCCAGTACTTC.

CDR3 DNA sequence: TGTGCCATCAGTTACTCGGGGCGTAACACTGAAGCTTTCTTT. As protein: CAISYSGRNTEAFF. The J gene is TRBJ1-1, the V gene TRBV10-3, with a tentative D call TRBD1 (5 bases). The V gene lost 5 bases and the J gene lost 2 bases, with 12 bases spanning the gap. The CDR3 is 14 residues long. The germline gives CDR1 ENHRY, CDR2 SYGVKD.

The table lists this clone with a count of one. This sequence joins TRBV4-2 and TRBJ2-7, with TRBD2 matching over 7 bases. The CDR3 is made up of 15 amino acids. Germline V gives CDR1 LGHNA, CDR2 YNFKEQ. Trimming cost V 0 bases and J 1 base; bases outside gene matches: 3. CDR3 amino acids: CASSQDRGVSYEQYF. The CDR3 DNA is TGTGCCAGCAGCCAAGACCGGGGGGTATCCTACGAGCAGTACTTC.

The V and J genes are TRBV5-5 and TRBJ2-3, with 7 positions matching TRBD1. The CDR3 contains 14 residues. Germline V CDR1 and CDR2: SGHKS, YYEKEE (reference sequence). Unmatched junction bases numbered 5, after V lost 4 bases and J lost 3 bases. CDR3 DNA: TGTGCCAGCAGCCGTGTCAGGGGGACAGATACGCAGTATTTT. Translation: CASSRVRGTDTQYF.